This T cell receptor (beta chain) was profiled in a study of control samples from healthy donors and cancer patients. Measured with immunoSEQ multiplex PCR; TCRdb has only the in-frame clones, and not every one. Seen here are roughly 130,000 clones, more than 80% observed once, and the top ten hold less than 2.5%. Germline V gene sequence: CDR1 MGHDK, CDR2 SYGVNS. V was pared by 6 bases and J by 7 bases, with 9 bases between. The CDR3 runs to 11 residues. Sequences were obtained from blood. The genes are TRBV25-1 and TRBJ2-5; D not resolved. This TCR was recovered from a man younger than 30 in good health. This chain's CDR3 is CASSTMGTQYF. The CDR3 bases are TGTGCCAGCAGCACCATGGGGACCCAGTACTTC.